This TCR beta chain was recorded in a study of beta chain features in type 1 diabetes. The wider study: There were some 110 million sorted cells examined across all samples.

V dropped 7 bases and J dropped 0; count of bases not matched to a gene: 5. The CDR3 has 15 amino acids. Germline assignment: CDR1 SGHTA and CDR2 FQGNSA. Every bit of the isolated RNA underwent reverse transcription, so sequencing read expressed TCRB transcripts. The assay was immunoSEQ multiplex PCR, and TCRdb's table has in-frame clones only and misses some. The table has tens of thousands of clones, roughly 56% seen once. The receptor was derived from a woman aged 18-35 years in good health. Input material: Tregs from blood. This chain uses TRBV7-2 with TRBJ2-2; 7 bases are a match to TRBD1. In DNA form, the CDR3 reads TGTGCCAGCACCTTGGGACAGCCGAACACCGGGGAGCTGTTTTTT. Protein product: CASTLGQPNTGELFF.